A single sample is the source of the 22 T cell receptor beta chains below, sequenced in a study of PD-L1 blockade in urothelial cancer. Libraries were prepared by immunoSEQ multiplex PCR; TCRdb keeps only in-frame clonotypes and omits some of them. The sample has approximately 15,000 clones; around 90% are singletons. The sample here was PBMCs, taken around atezolizumab (anti-PD-L1) treatment. The receptors were sampled from a man between 45 and 60 years old with urothelial cancer.

The chain employs TRBV19 and TRBJ2-7; D is possibly TRBD2 (6 bases). The CDR3 contains 13 residues. CDR1 is LNHDA, CDR2 SQIVND, per germline (reference sequence). V was cut by 4 bases and J by 4 bases, with 11 bases left in between. CDR3 in DNA: TGTGCCAGTAGTAGAGGGACTGATTACGAGCAGTACTTC. Translation: CASSRGTDYEQYF.

V usage is TRBV18 and J usage is TRBJ1-5; 12 bases map to TRBD1. Germline lookup yields CDR1 KGHSH and CDR2 LQKENI. J gave up 3 bases and V 5 bases, and 8 bases lay outside the gene matches. This CDR3 spans 17 amino acids. CDR3 DNA sequence: TGTGCCAGCTCAGAAGCCGGGACAGGGGGCTTCAATCAGCCCCAGCATTTT. Encoded protein: CASSEAGTGGFNQPQHF.

CDR3 amino acids: CASTGTATYKNIQYF. The CDR3 region has the DNA TGTGCCAGTACCGGGACAGCCACCTACAAAAACATTCAGTACTTC. The chain employs TRBV19 and TRBJ2-4; 7 bases are a match to TRBD1. The germline V gene has CDR1 LNHDA and CDR2 SQIVND (reference sequence). The CDR3 loop spans 15 amino acids. The V segment lost 7 bases and the J segment 3 bases; nucleotides outside the gene matches: 9. The whole variable domain, remainder taken from reference TRBV19 and TRBJ2-4, is DGGITQSPKYLFRKEGQNVTLSCEQNLNHDAMYWYRQDPGQGLRLIYYSQIVNDFQKGDIAEGYSVSREKKESFPLTVTSAQKNPTAFYLCASTGTATYKNIQYFGAGTRLSVL.

The chain links TRBV7-9 to TRBJ2-5; D is undetermined. The V end lost 8 bases, the J end lost 2 bases, and 12 bases lay between the germline ends. This CDR3 spans 13 amino acids. CDR1 is SEHNR and CDR2 is FQNEAQ in the germline V gene (reference sequence). The CDR3 loop reads CASRSGRQETQYF. DNA of the CDR3: TGTGCCAGCCGAAGTGGTAGACAAGAGACCCAGTACTTC.

The CDR3 sequence: CAISDQGRKTGELFF. The CDR3 DNA is TGTGCCATCAGTGATCAGGGGCGAAAAACCGGGGAGCTGTTTTTT. This rearrangement joins TRBV10-3 to TRBJ2-2; D perhaps matches TRBD1 (6 bases). Trimming removed 3 bases from V and 5 bases from J, with 13 bases in between. The V gene's germline CDR1 is ENHRY and CDR2 SYGVKD. The CDR3 totals 15 residues.

The V gene is TRBV9, the J gene TRBJ2-1; 9 bases are shared with TRBD2. CDR1 and CDR2 (germline): SGDLS, YYNGEE. V was pared by 4 bases and J by 4 bases, with 9 bases of the junction left unmatched. There are 16 residues in the CDR3. The CDR3 bases are TGTGCCAGCAGCCCCTGGAGCGGGGGGACTTACAATGAGCAGTTCTTC. This sequence encodes CASSPWSGGTYNEQFF.

V usage is TRBV10-3 and J usage is TRBJ2-7, with TRBD2 matching over 8 bases. Germline V gives CDR1 ENHRY, CDR2 SYGVKD. The length of the CDR3 is 16 residues. CDR3 amino acids: CANSGGQTTGTYEQYF. In DNA form, the CDR3 reads TGTGCGAACAGCGGGGGCCAAACTACCGGAACCTACGAGCAGTACTTC.

In DNA form, the CDR3 reads TGTGCCTGGAGGGGACAGGGGAGGGAGCAGCCCCAGCATTTT. Translation: CAWRGQGREQPQHF. The rearrangement uses TRBV30 and TRBJ1-5; 10 nucleotides line up with TRBD1. Trimming removed 3 bases from V and 7 bases from J; junction bases left unmatched: 6. CDR1 GTSNPN and CDR2 SVGIG come from the germline V gene (reference sequence). The CDR3 sequence is 14 residues long.

The chain recombines TRBV11-2 with TRBJ2-1; 11 positions agree with TRBD2. V lost 3 bases and J lost 10; bases outside the gene matches: 11. Germline V gene sequence: CDR1 SGHAT, CDR2 FQNNGV. This CDR3 spans 16 amino acids. CDR3 in DNA: TGTGCCAGCAGCTTGAGGTCGGCTAGCGGGAGGATAGAGCAGTTCTTC. This gives the protein CASSLRSASGRIEQFF. The entire variable domain, with the rest obtained from reference TRBV11-2 and TRBJ2-1, is as follows: EAGVAQSPRYKIIEKRQSVAFWCNPISGHATLYWYQQILGQGPKLLIQFQNNGVVDDSQLPKDRFSAERLKGVDSTLKIQPAKLEDSAVYLCASSLRSASGRIEQFFGPGTRLTVL.

The CDR3 region has the DNA TGTGCCAGCAGTTTGAGTGTGGACAGGGGGGCGAGTGAGCAGTACTTC. It specifies CASSLSVDRGASEQYF. The chain links TRBV27 to TRBJ2-7; 10 bases line up with TRBD1. Germline CDR1 and CDR2: MNHEY and SMNVEV (reference sequence). Unmatched junction bases numbered 12, after V lost 3 bases and J lost 7 bases. The CDR3 spans 16 residues.

This chain connects TRBV14 to TRBJ2-5; D uncertain. The CDR3 has 12 amino acids. The germline V gene encodes CDR1 SGHDN and CDR2 FVKESK. Trimming left V 6 bases short and J 3 bases short, with 8 bases between. CDR3 loop: CASRFGEETQYF. CDR3 nucleotide sequence: TGTGCCAGCAGATTTGGAGAAGAGACCCAGTACTTC.

J is TRBJ2-7 and V is TRBV10-2, with 10 bases fitting TRBD1. Germline CDR1 and CDR2: WSHSY and SAAADI. V was clipped by 4 bases and J by 6 bases; unmatched bases: 6. CDR3 length: 14 amino acids. Written as DNA, the CDR3 is TGCGCCAGCAGTGTTCCGGGACAGGGGTTCGAGCAGTACTTC. Its translation is CASSVPGQGFEQYF.

The chain uses TRBV27 and TRBJ2-3, with 9 bases identical to TRBD2. There are 14 residues in the CDR3. From germline, CDR1 is MNHEY and CDR2 SMNVEV (reference sequence). With V trimmed by 6 bases and J by 3 bases, 4 bases remained unmatched. CDR3 protein: CASRAGGETDTQYF. The CDR3 region has the DNA TGTGCCAGCAGGGCGGGAGGGGAGACAGATACGCAGTATTTT.

This clone was seen only a few times. This chain connects TRBV2 to TRBJ2-5, with 9 bases lining up with TRBD2. The CDR3 extends over 15 amino acids. From germline, CDR1 is SNHLY and CDR2 FYNNEI. After removal of 6 bases from V and 5 bases from J, the junction contained 10 bases not matched to a gene. DNA of the CDR3: TGTGCCAGCAGGGGACGGGGACTAGCTTCGGAGACCCAGTACTTC. Protein product: CASRGRGLASETQYF.

The V gene is TRBV6-1, the J gene TRBJ2-2; D possibly corresponds to TRBD1 (5 bases). The germline V and J ends were trimmed by 9 bases and 5 bases, with 19 bases remaining between them. Germline loops: CDR1 MNHNS, CDR2 SASEGT. This CDR3 comprises 15 residues. This chain's CDR3 is CASNQGLAETGELFF. The CDR3 bases are TGTGCCAGTAATCAGGGCCTCGCGGAGACCGGGGAGCTGTTTTTT.

J is TRBJ2-7 and V is TRBV6-5; TRBD2 agrees at 10 bases. The length of the CDR3 is 14 residues. Germline V gene lookup returns CDR1 MNHEY and CDR2 SVGAGI. Trimming removed 6 bases from V and 0 bases from J; junction bases left unmatched: 2. The CDR3 protein is CASRSSGSSYEQYF. CDR3 in DNA: TGTGCCAGCAGATCTAGCGGGAGCTCCTACGAGCAGTACTTC.

The V gene is TRBV5-1, the J gene TRBJ1-2; 9 bases match TRBD1. The trim removed 4 bases at V and 8 bases at J, leaving 6 bases unmatched. The CDR3 is 13 amino acids. Germline assignment: CDR1 SGHRS and CDR2 YFSETQ. DNA of the CDR3: TGCGCCAGCAGCACGGGACAGGGAGGCGGCTACACCTTC. Protein product: CASSTGQGGGYTF.

The count of this clone is one. This rearrangement joins TRBV27 to TRBJ2-4; 8 bases agree with TRBD2. The trim removed 5 bases at V and 0 bases at J, leaving 9 bases unmatched. CDR1 is MNHEY and CDR2 is SMNVEV in the germline V gene (reference sequence). This CDR3 region has 17 residues. CDR3 region: CASSPRGGPVAKNIQYF. The CDR3 DNA is TGTGCCAGCAGTCCCCGGGGGGGCCCCGTAGCCAAAAACATTCAGTACTTC.

The chain combines TRBV28 with TRBJ2-7; 9 positions agree with TRBD1. The V gene end was trimmed by 2 bases and the J gene end by 0 bases; junction bases not matched to a gene: 8. Germline V gene sequence: CDR1 MDHEN, CDR2 SYDVKM. CDR3 size: 17 residues. In nucleotides, the CDR3 is TGTGCCAGCAGTTTACCAACTGGGACAGGGTACTCCTACGAGCAGTACTTC. Encoded protein: CASSLPTGTGYSYEQYF.

The V gene is TRBV30, the J gene TRBJ2-2; TRBD1 matches 8 bases. The ends lost 2 bases at V and 5 bases at J; junction bases unmatched: 16. This CDR3 has 18 residues. In germline, CDR1 is GTSNPN, CDR2 SVGIG (reference sequence). As DNA, the CDR3 is TGTGCCTGGAGTTTCCTCAACTGGCTGGACAGGGATACCGGGGAGCTGTTTTTT. Translated: CAWSFLNWLDRDTGELFF.

The V gene is TRBV10-3, the J gene TRBJ1-3; TRBD1 might be the D (6 bases). Germline-derived CDR1 and CDR2 are ENHRY and SYGVKD. Trimming stripped 6 bases from V and 0 bases from J, with 6 bases between. The CDR3 runs to 13 residues. In DNA form, the CDR3 reads TGTGCCATCAGGGACAGCTCTGGAAACACCATATATTTT. This encodes CAIRDSSGNTIYF.

The chain combines TRBV15 with TRBJ2-7, with 13 bases fitting TRBD2. Germline lookup yields CDR1 LNHNV and CDR2 YYDKDF (reference sequence). This CDR3 region has 17 residues. The trim removed 0 bases at V and 0 bases at J, leaving 2 bases unmatched. The CDR3 region has the DNA TGTGCCACCAGCAGAGAGGGACTAGCGGGGAACTCCTACGAGCAGTACTTC. Its translation is CATSREGLAGNSYEQYF.